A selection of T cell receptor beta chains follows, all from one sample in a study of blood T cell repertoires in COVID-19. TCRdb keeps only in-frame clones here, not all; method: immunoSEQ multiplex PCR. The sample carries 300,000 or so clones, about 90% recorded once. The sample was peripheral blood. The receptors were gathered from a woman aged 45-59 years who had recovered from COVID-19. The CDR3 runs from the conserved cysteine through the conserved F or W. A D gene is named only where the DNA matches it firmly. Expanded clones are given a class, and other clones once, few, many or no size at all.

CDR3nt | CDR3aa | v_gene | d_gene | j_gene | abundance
TGTGCCAGCAGCCTAGAGGCGGGCGGAGGCTACACCTTC | CASSLEAGGGYTF | TRBV7-2 | . | TRBJ1-2 | .
TGTGCCAGCAGCTCCTATTCGACAGTCATGAACACTGAAGCTTTCTTT | CASSSYSTVMNTEAFF | TRBV7-2 | . | TRBJ1-1 | few
TGTGCCATCACACAGGGGAGCCCCCTCTATGGCTACACCTTC | CAITQGSPLYGYTF | TRBV10-3 | TRBD1 | TRBJ1-2 | .
TGCGCCAGCAGCGTGGACGGACAGAACACTGAAGCTTTCTTT | CASSVDGQNTEAFF | TRBV5-1 | . | TRBJ1-1 | .
TGTGCCAGCAGTCCCTTAAGTTCCTGGCGGGGGTCCTACGAGCAGTACTTC | CASSPLSSWRGSYEQYF | TRBV6-6 | TRBD2 | TRBJ2-7 | .
TGTGCCAGCAGCCCAGGGGGGAACTACAATGAGCAGTTCTTC | CASSPGGNYNEQFF | TRBV7-9 | . | TRBJ2-1 | .
TGTGCCAGCAGCGTAGATGGGCAGGGGGCTAGAGGCTACACCTTC | CASSVDGQGARGYTF | TRBV9 | TRBD1 | TRBJ1-2 | .
TGTGCCAGCAGTCGCCAGGGGGCCTCTAATGAAAAACTGTTTTTT | CASSRQGASNEKLFF | TRBV28 | TRBD1 | TRBJ1-4 | .
TGTGCCAGCAGTTTGCGGCAAGATAATTCACCCCTCCACTTT | CASSLRQDNSPLHF | TRBV28 | . | TRBJ1-6 | .
TGTGCCTGGAGCCCCGTCGTGGCGGGACGAGAGACCCAGTACTTC | CAWSPVVAGRETQYF | TRBV30 | . | TRBJ2-5 | .
TGTGCCAACATAAACCCGGGTTACCCCCCCTACGAGCAGTACTTC | CANINPGYPPYEQYF | TRBV3-1/TRBV3-2 | . | TRBJ2-7 | .
TGTGCCAGCAGTGATTCTGTTTCAGGACTGGATTGGCAGCCCCAGCATTTT | CASSDSVSGLDWQPQHF | TRBV25-1 | . | TRBJ1-5 | .
TGTGCCAGCAGTGAACTAACAGCACAAAATCAGCCCCAGCATTTT | CASSELTAQNQPQHF | TRBV2 | . | TRBJ1-5 | .
TGTGCCAGCAGTGTCCCTTTGACAGGGCCAGTTAATGAAAAACTGTTTTTT | CASSVPLTGPVNEKLFF | TRBV6-1 | TRBD1 | TRBJ1-4 | .
TGTGCCAGTAGTACCCGGGACAGTCTCAGTGGAAACACCATATATTTT | CASSTRDSLSGNTIYF | TRBV19 | TRBD1 | TRBJ1-3 | .
TGTGCCAGCAGTATTACAGGGTTGGGTCGGACCTACAATGAGCAGTTCTTC | CASSITGLGRTYNEQFF | TRBV27 | . | TRBJ2-1 | .
TGTGCCAGCAGCTTGAGACAGGGGAACTATGGCTACACCTTC | CASSLRQGNYGYTF | TRBV5-6 | TRBD1 | TRBJ1-2 | .
TGTGCCAGCAGTCCCGCGGGAGGGTCTTCAACCTACGAGCAGTACTTC | CASSPAGGSSTYEQYF | TRBV28 | TRBD2 | TRBJ2-7 | .
TGTGCCAGCAGCGAGCAAGAGACCCAGTACTTC | CASSEQETQYF | TRBV2 | . | TRBJ2-5 | .
TGTGCCAGCAGCGCCAGGACAGGGAGGAGGGAGACCCAGTACTTC | CASSARTGRRETQYF | TRBV7-9 | TRBD1 | TRBJ2-5 | .
TGTGCCAGTAATGAACGGGTCGTAAAAAGTAAAAATGAGCAGTTCTTC | CASNERVVKSKNEQFF | TRBV27 | . | TRBJ2-1 | .
TGTGCCAGCTCACCTTTCCAGGGGGCGGACTATGGCTACACCTTC | CASSPFQGADYGYTF | TRBV18 | TRBD1 | TRBJ1-2 | few
TGCGCCAGCAGCTTCGACAGCACGTCTGGGGCCAACGTCCTGACTTTC | CASSFDSTSGANVLTF | TRBV5-1 | . | TRBJ2-6 | .
TGTGCCAGTAGTGCCGCTAGCGGAAGCTCCTACGAGCAGTACTTC | CASSAASGSSYEQYF | TRBV19 | TRBD2 | TRBJ2-7 | once
TGCGCCAGCAGCCATAAGACAGGGTTTAATGAAAAACTGTTTTTT | CASSHKTGFNEKLFF | TRBV4-3 | TRBD1 | TRBJ1-4 | .
TGTGCCAGCAGTGATGTAGCGGGGAGACACAATGAGCAGTTCTTC | CASSDVAGRHNEQFF | TRBV2 | TRBD2 | TRBJ2-1 | once
TGTGCCAGCAGTTTATCGTGGACTAGCGGGAACACCTACGAGCAGTACTTC | CASSLSWTSGNTYEQYF | TRBV27 | TRBD2 | TRBJ2-7 | .
TGTGCCAGCTACAGTGCCCGGCAGCCCCAGCATTTT | CASYSARQPQHF | TRBV28 | . | TRBJ1-5 | .
TGTGCCAGCCGCCGGGACAGGAATAATGAAAAACTGTTTTTT | CASRRDRNNEKLFF | TRBV6-5 | TRBD1 | TRBJ1-4 | once
TGTGCCAGCAAACTAATCGCAGGACTGCCGGAAGCTTTCTTT | CASKLIAGLPEAFF | TRBV7-2 | . | TRBJ1-1 | .
TGTGCCAGCAACCATCGGGTGAGCGTACCCTACGAGCAGTACTTC | CASNHRVSVPYEQYF | TRBV27 | . | TRBJ2-7 | .
TGTGCCAGCAGCCCCCAAGGACTGAGCTCCTACGAGCAGTACTTC | CASSPQGLSSYEQYF | TRBV9 | . | TRBJ2-7 | .
TGTGCCAGCAGTATGACAGGAATGAACACTGAAGCTTTCTTT | CASSMTGMNTEAFF | TRBV2 | . | TRBJ1-1 | .
TGTGCCAGCAGCCAAGTGACAGGGATGGCTGGCTACACCTTC | CASSQVTGMAGYTF | TRBV7-2 | TRBD1 | TRBJ1-2 | .
TGTGCCAGCAGGCTAGCGGGAGGCGTTGAGCAGTTCTTC | CASRLAGGVEQFF | TRBV12-3/TRBV12-4 | TRBD2 | TRBJ2-1 | .
TGTGCCAGCAGTTTTGAGTACCGCTCCAGGTTTCAGCCCCAGCATTTT | CASSFEYRSRFQPQHF | TRBV27 | . | TRBJ1-5 | .
TGTGCCAGCAGGGGAGGGAGGAGAGATACGCAGTATTTT | CASRGGRRDTQYF | TRBV6-5 | TRBD2 | TRBJ2-3 | once
TGCAGCGTTGAGGGGCCGGGCACTGAAGCTTTCTTT | CSVEGPGTEAFF | TRBV29-1 | . | TRBJ1-1 | once
TGTGCCAGCAGCTTGGCGCTACCGGGACTAGCGGAGACGAGCACAGATACGCAGTATTTT | CASSLALPGLAETSTDTQYF | TRBV11-3 | TRBD2 | TRBJ2-3 | .
TGTGCCAGCATCATTTCCGGGGAGCTGTTTTTT | CASIISGELFF | TRBV11-3 | . | TRBJ2-2 | .
TGTGCCAGCAGCTCGTCCCGGGACAGGGGGCATAACTATGGCTACACCTTC | CASSSSRDRGHNYGYTF | TRBV5-4 | TRBD1 | TRBJ1-2 | .
TGCGCCAGCAGCCCAGGAGATCGAGCGGGGAGTAATGAGCAGTTCTTC | CASSPGDRAGSNEQFF | TRBV4-1 | TRBD2 | TRBJ2-1 | .
TGTGCCAGCAGCCAAGGGTTCCCTCGGGTTCGCAATCAGCCCCAGCATTTT | CASSQGFPRVRNQPQHF | TRBV21-1 | . | TRBJ1-5 | few
TGTGCCAGCAGTAACACAGGGGATGGCCAGCCCCAGCATTTT | CASSNTGDGQPQHF | TRBV6-2/TRBV6-3 | TRBD1 | TRBJ1-5 | .
TGCAGTGCTAGTCCCAGCGGGGTGATCTACGAGCAGTACTTC | CSASPSGVIYEQYF | TRBV20-1 | TRBD2 | TRBJ2-7 | .
TGTGCCAGTAGTCCCGGGACAGGGGGCGCCGGGGACGGGGAGCTGTTTTTT | CASSPGTGGAGDGELFF | TRBV19 | TRBD1 | TRBJ2-2 | .
TGTGCCAGCTCACCAAATTTGGGGCACGGTGGCTACACCTTC | CASSPNLGHGGYTF | TRBV18 | . | TRBJ1-2 | .
TGTGCCAGCAGTCCCTCTAGCGGGAGGCCCAACAATGAGCAGTTCTTC | CASSPSSGRPNNEQFF | TRBV28 | TRBD2 | TRBJ2-1 | .
TGCAGTGCCCAGGGGGGTGAGCAGTTCTTC | CSAQGGEQFF | TRBV20-1 | . | TRBJ2-1 | once
TGTGCCAGCAGCTTGTATACAGGGGGCGGCGGTGAAAAACTGTTTTTT | CASSLYTGGGGEKLFF | TRBV5-4 | TRBD1 | TRBJ1-4 | .
TGTGCCAGCAGCTATGCAGGGTCGAATCAGCCCCAGCATTTT | CASSYAGSNQPQHF | TRBV6-5 | . | TRBJ1-5 | .
TGTGCCACCAGTGATACGGCCGGGACAGGGGGCCGAAATGAGCAGTTCTTC | CATSDTAGTGGRNEQFF | TRBV24-1 | TRBD1 | TRBJ2-1 | .